The rows below give T cell receptor beta chains drawn from one sample of a study of identical twins. In TCRdb, the 5' RACE reads were re-called with MiXCR into one record per CDR3 protein. The sample carries some 500,000 distinct CDR3 sequences, roughly a fifth recorded once. This sample was shared with a second study, whose subject was T cells expressing NK-cell markers.

Sequenced sample: CD4+ T cells sorted from blood. These TCRs come from a woman between 18 and 29 years old in good health. Each CDR3 is given with its conserved first and last residue. Fields, in order: V gene, CDR3 protein.

TRBV20-1	CSARGSYNSPLHF
TRBV29-1	CSVEFAGAGTQYF
TRBV12-3/TRBV12-4	CASRIGRTEAFF
TRBV7-9	CASSSETWTEAFF
TRBV3-1	CASSQVGEEAFF
TRBV27	CASSRGKGNSPLHF
TRBV5-1	CASSLRAGGAYNEQFF
TRBV6-5	CASSRDREKLFF
TRBV10-3	CAIGNRANTEAFF
TRBV5-1	CASSSGDSNQPQHF
TRBV6-2/TRBV6-3	CASSYSRGAGNQPQHF
TRBV29-1	CSVEKLSGTEAFF
TRBV2	CASSEFPTGSGEQYF
TRBV6-6	CASSAWTGSGYTF
TRBV3-1	CASSPWGDKTEAFF
TRBV7-2	CASSGSRQETQYF
TRBV11-2	CASSLGGTDSSGANVLTF